Only one count was recorded for the clone carrying this T cell receptor beta chain. TCRdb keeps only in-frame clones here, not all; method: immunoSEQ multiplex PCR. The sample holds 250,000 or so clones, around 86% seen once. This entry comes from a study of blood T cell repertoires in COVID-19. Study summary: T cells, B-cell-depleted T cells, or PBMCs supplied cDNA or gDNA.

Trimming removed 6 bases from V and 0 bases from J; junction bases left unmatched: 13. Germline lookup yields CDR1 MNHEY and CDR2 SVGEGT. The CDR3 loop spans 18 amino acids. V gene TRBV6-2 or TRBV6-3 combines with J gene TRBJ2-1, with 8 bases that match TRBD2. This TCR was sampled from a man aged 40-55 years with active or convalescent COVID-19. Input material: peripheral blood. In DNA form, the CDR3 reads TGTGCCAGCAGCAACCGGACCGGGAGGGAGGGCTCCTACAATGAGCAGTTCTTC. Amino acid sequence: CASSNRTGREGSYNEQFF.